This TCR beta chain originates from a study of T cells after yellow fever vaccination. The overall study: For low cell numbers, libraries were made with SMART-Seq v4 Ultra Low Input. Study-wide points: A faster peak, day 5 versus 15, was reached by the weaker secondary response.

TCRdb reanalysed the 5' RACE reads using MiXCR and keeps one entry per CDR3 protein. The repertoire consists of approximately 580,000 distinct CDR3 sequences, with roughly a sixth occurring once and the leading ten covering around 15%. Germline V gene data show CDR1 as MNHEY and CDR2 as SVGEGT. The CDR3 is 15 amino acids. V gave up 7 bases and J gave up 4 bases; unmatched junction bases: 7. This clonotype was seen a handful of times. Its target is not known. Sequenced here: PBMCs, sampled 4 to 5 days after the first yellow fever vaccination. The chain recombines TRBV6-2 or TRBV6-3 with TRBJ1-6; 7 nucleotides match TRBD1. The TCR comes from a man aged 18 to 30 who received the YFV17D yellow fever vaccine. The CDR3 DNA is TGTGCCAGCACCGGAACAGGGGTTTATAATTCACCCCTCCACTTT. It translates to CASTGTGVYNSPLHF.